The T cell receptor (beta chain) described here comes from a study of shared clonotypes between healthy human individuals. Turning to the study itself: Per-donor plates numbered three CD4 naive, three CD4 memory, two CD8 naive and one CD8 memory.

Of note for this clone: What it recognizes is unknown.

The V and J ends lost 4 bases and 8 bases respectively, with 21 bases between them. This CDR3 region has 15 residues. CDR1 and CDR2 from the germline V gene are SGHRS and YFSETQ. TCRdb's table, derived via immunoSEQ multiplex PCR, lists solely in-frame clones and lacks some. Of millions of clones listed, approximately 95% are singletons. Study results and limitations: It was anticipated that sequencing depth would influence how many clonotypes donors shared.

The chain uses TRBV5-1 and TRBJ1-2; D gene uncertain. This clonotype originated in a young man in good health. The sample taken for sequencing was naive CD4+ T cells sorted from blood. Subset reported: CD45RA+ positively selected. CDR3 amino acids: CASSTGQDRYRGYTF. In nucleotides, the CDR3 is TGCGCCAGCAGCACGGGCCAGGACCGATATCGGGGCTACACCTTC.